What follows are 30 T cell receptor beta chains derived from one specimen sequenced in a study of blood T cell repertoires in COVID-19. Profiled with immunoSEQ multiplex PCR; TCRdb holds only in-frame clones, not every one. The sample has around 200,000 clones, 86% seen once. Sequencing was done on a sample of peripheral blood. The receptors stem from a woman aged 55-69 years with COVID-19, enrolled during active disease.

This clone was observed a few times. The CDR3 bases are TGTGCCAGCAGCCAAGTAACAGGCTCTAGCGGGGAGCTGTTTTTT. This sequence encodes CASSQVTGSSGELFF. The rearrangement joins TRBV14 to TRBJ2-2; D possibly corresponds to TRBD1 (5 bases). Trimming left V 1 base short and J 7 bases short, with 13 bases between. CDR1 and CDR2 from the germline V gene are SGHDN and FVKESK. The CDR3 totals 15 residues.

The chain combines TRBV7-9 with TRBJ2-7, with D perhaps matching TRBD1 (7 bases). V was shortened by 6 bases and J by 6 bases, with 15 bases between the two germline ends. There are 13 residues in the CDR3. Germline CDR1 SEHNR, CDR2 FQNEAQ (reference sequence). The CDR3 coding sequence is TGTGCCAGCAGGGGATCAGGGGGGAGCGAGCAGTACTTC. Amino acid sequence: CASRGSGGSEQYF.

The chain is built from TRBV10-3 and TRBJ2-1; the match to TRBD2 covers 12 bases. The CDR3 is made up of 15 amino acids. Germline CDR1 reads ENHRY; CDR2 reads SYGVKD. Trimming took 6 bases from V and 4 from J; bases not matched to a gene: 4. The CDR3 is CAISRTSGDYNEQFF. For the CDR3, the DNA is TGTGCCATCAGCCGGACTAGCGGGGATTACAATGAGCAGTTCTTC.

The genes are TRBV12-5 and TRBJ2-3, with no clear D. The CDR3 is made up of 13 amino acids. Between the trimmed V and J ends, which lost 9 bases and 1 base, there was a span of 11 bases. CDR1 and CDR2 (germline): LGHNT, FRNRAP. The CDR3 DNA follows: TGTGCTAGCACTCCGGCGGGCACAGATACGCAGTATTTT. It specifies CASTPAGTDTQYF.

This chain connects TRBV5-4 to TRBJ1-4, with no clear D. The CDR3 is 13 residues long. V was cut by 0 bases and J by 5 bases, with 5 bases left in between. Germline CDR1 SGHNT, CDR2 YYREEE (reference sequence). CDR3: CASSLGPNEKLFF. CDR3 DNA sequence: TGTGCCAGCAGCTTGGGGCCAAATGAAAAACTGTTTTTT.

The chain recombines TRBV28 with TRBJ2-3, with 7 bases aligning to TRBD1. The J segment lost 0 bases and the V segment lost 3 bases, leaving 6 bases of the junction unmatched. Per the germline V gene, CDR1 is MDHEN and CDR2 is SYDVKM. The CDR3 has 16 residues. CDR3 sequence (DNA): TGTGCCAGCAGTTTCCCACAGGGGAGAAGCACAGATACGCAGTATTTT. Translated, it gives CASSFPQGRSTDTQYF.

This chain links TRBV7-2 with TRBJ1-5; no reliable D call. CDR3 length: 14 residues. Germline V gene data show CDR1 as SGHTA and CDR2 as FQGNSA. V lost 5 bases, J lost 2 bases, and 10 bases lay in between. Here the CDR3 reads CASSPRIGNQPQHF. For the CDR3, the DNA is TGTGCCAGCAGCCCGAGGATTGGCAATCAGCCCCAGCATTTT.

J is TRBJ1-2 and V is TRBV25-1; 8 bases agree with TRBD1. The CDR3 loop spans 15 amino acids. CDR1 MGHDK and CDR2 SYGVNS come from the germline V gene. V dropped 5 bases and J dropped 4; count of bases not matched to a gene: 9. DNA for the CDR3: TGTGCCAGCAGTTCAGGTAGACAGGGGACCTATGGCTACACCTTC. Its translation: CASSSGRQGTYGYTF.

V is TRBV5-1 and J is TRBJ1-4; 7 nucleotides align to TRBD1. The CDR3 is 14 amino acids. V shed 4 bases and J 2 bases; nucleotides not matched to a gene: 2. The germline gives CDR1 SGHRS, CDR2 YFSETQ. This CDR3 is CASSQGGTNEKLFF. DNA for the CDR3: TGCGCCAGCAGCCAGGGGGGCACTAATGAAAAACTGTTTTTT.

In this sample, this clone turned up once. This chain uses TRBV29-1 with TRBJ2-1; 7 bases are shared with TRBD1. V was pared by 4 bases and J by 5 bases, with 14 bases of the junction left unmatched. The CDR3 totals 16 residues. CDR1 and CDR2 from the germline V gene are SQVTM and ANQGSEA. CDR3 coding DNA: TGCAGCGTTGGACCGGGACCACCTCAGGGGGACAATGAGCAGTTCTTC. The encoded protein is CSVGPGPPQGDNEQFF.

This sequence joins TRBV18 and TRBJ2-2, with 14 bases identical to TRBD2. CDR3 length: 17 residues. The V gene's germline CDR1 is KGHSH and CDR2 LQKENI. The trim removed 3 bases at V and 3 bases at J, leaving 3 bases unmatched. The CDR3 is CASSPGLAGVYTGELFF. CDR3 in DNA: TGTGCCAGCTCACCGGGACTAGCGGGAGTTTACACCGGGGAGCTGTTTTTT.

This clone was seen only a few times. The chain is built from TRBV18 and TRBJ2-7; TRBD1 agrees at 9 bases. CDR1 KGHSH and CDR2 LQKENI come from the germline V gene. After removal of 6 bases from V and 0 bases from J, the junction contained 6 bases not matched to a gene. This CDR3 has 15 amino acids. CDR3 residues: CASSVGQGSSYEQYF. CDR3 nucleotides: TGTGCCAGCTCCGTAGGACAGGGGAGCTCCTACGAGCAGTACTTC.

This clone has more than one count but fewer than ten. The chain employs TRBV19 and TRBJ1-2; no clear D gene. Germline V gives CDR1 LNHDA, CDR2 SQIVND (reference sequence). Trimming removed 6 bases from V and 4 bases from J, with 12 bases in between. The CDR3 loop spans 13 amino acids. The CDR3 coding sequence is TGTGCCAGTAGCCCGGCCTCGGGCTATGGCTACACCTTC. As protein: CASSPASGYGYTF. Based on the CDR3 plus reference TRBV19 and TRBJ1-2, the full variable domain is DGGITQSPKYLFRKEGQNVTLSCEQNLNHDAMYWYRQDPGQGLRLIYYSQIVNDFQKGDIAEGYSVSREKKESFPLTVTSAQKNPTAFYLCASSPASGYGYTFGSGTRLTVV.

This chain links TRBV7-2 with TRBJ1-3; tentatively, D is TRBD1 (6 bases). Germline lookup yields CDR1 SGHTA and CDR2 FQGNSA. Trimming removed 5 bases at V and 4 bases at J, with 12 bases between. The CDR3 is made up of 14 amino acids. CDR3 sequence reads: CASSGGAPGNTIYF. CDR3 DNA: TGTGCCAGCAGCGGGGGGGCGCCCGGAAACACCATATATTTT.

The genes are TRBV10-3 and TRBJ1-4; 9 nucleotides line up with TRBD1. Trimming cost V 8 bases and J 3 bases; bases outside gene matches: 4. This CDR3 is 14 amino acids long. CDR1 is ENHRY, CDR2 SYGVKD, per germline. The CDR3 DNA follows: TGTGCCATCGCGACAGGGGGAGCTAATGAAAAACTGTTTTTT. This gives the protein CAIATGGANEKLFF.

This clone was counted once. V and J are TRBV5-1 and TRBJ1-1; D perhaps matches TRBD1 (6 bases). The CDR3 loop spans 14 amino acids. Germline V gives CDR1 SGHRS, CDR2 YFSETQ. The ends were cut back, 0 bases at V and 4 bases at J, with 10 bases in the middle. In nucleotides, the CDR3 is TGCGCCAGCAGCTTGGGCCAGGGGTTCACTGAAGCTTTCTTT. It encodes CASSLGQGFTEAFF.

The genes are TRBV6-5 and TRBJ2-7; 7 nucleotides agree with TRBD2. The CDR3 contains 16 residues. The V gene's germline CDR1 is MNHEY and CDR2 SVGAGI. With V trimmed by 2 bases and J by 2 bases, 9 bases remained unmatched. Here the CDR3 DNA reads TGTGCCAGCAGTTACAGCCCTAGCGGAAGTACCTACGAGCAGTACTTC. Its translation is CASSYSPSGSTYEQYF.

This clone is a singleton in its sample. CDR3 sequence reads: CSVTAPGGTEAFF. In DNA form, the CDR3 reads TGCAGCGTTACTGCCCCGGGTGGCACTGAAGCTTTCTTT. This chain uses TRBV29-1 with TRBJ1-1, with no clear D. Deletions cut 5 bases from V and 4 bases from J, with 14 bases between. CDR1 and CDR2 (germline): SQVTM, ANQGSEA. CDR3 length equals 13 residues.

The CDR3 nucleotides read TGCGCCAGCAGTTTTTCAGGGTTCGACACTGAAGCTTTCTTT. This gives the protein CASSFSGFDTEAFF. J is TRBJ1-1 and V is TRBV5-1; TRBD1 is a possible D gene (5 bases). This CDR3 contains 14 residues. The ends were cut back, 5 bases at V and 3 bases at J, with 14 bases in the middle. Germline V lookup: CDR1 SGHRS, CDR2 YFSETQ.

This clone appeared once. This rearrangement joins TRBV6-2 or TRBV6-3 to TRBJ2-5, with D tentatively TRBD1 (5 bases). With 5 bases removed from V and 2 bases from J, the gap between germline ends came to 15 bases. Germline V gene data show CDR1 as MNHEY and CDR2 as SVGEGT. The CDR3 spans 15 residues. The CDR3 DNA sequence: TGTGCCAGCAGTAGACAGTGGCTAGGACAAGAGACCCAGTACTTC. Its translation: CASSRQWLGQETQYF.

CDR3 sequence: CASSRAGVRTGELFF. The DNA of the CDR3 is TGTGCCAGCAGTAGAGCGGGAGTAAGGACCGGGGAGCTGTTTTTT. The rearrangement links TRBV6-5 to TRBJ2-2; 8 nucleotides match TRBD2. CDR1 is MNHEY, CDR2 SVGAGI, per germline. V shed 5 bases and J 5 bases; nucleotides not matched to a gene: 7. This CDR3 is built from 15 residues.

This chain connects TRBV20-1 to TRBJ2-2, with 8 bases aligning to TRBD2. The ends lost 3 bases at V and 5 bases at J; junction bases unmatched: 11. Germline V CDR1 and CDR2: DFQATT, SNEGSKA (reference sequence). This CDR3 contains 16 residues. The CDR3 region is CSASPGGGWWTGELFF. The CDR3 DNA sequence: TGCAGTGCTAGTCCCGGGGGGGGATGGTGGACCGGGGAGCTGTTTTTT.

The chain uses TRBV5-5 and TRBJ1-4; the match to TRBD1 covers 8 bases. Germline trimming cut 0 bases from V and 4 bases from J; bases unmatched to any gene: 5. In germline, CDR1 is SGHKS, CDR2 YYEKEE (reference sequence). The CDR3 spans 16 residues. CDR3 coding DNA: TGTGCCAGCAGCTTGGCGCAGGGGGCTGTTAATGAAAAACTGTTTTTT. Amino acids: CASSLAQGAVNEKLFF.

This clone was observed a few times. V is TRBV24-1 and J is TRBJ2-2; D possibly corresponds to TRBD2 (5 bases). The CDR3 runs 17 residues. The germline gives CDR1 KGHDR, CDR2 SFDVKD. The V and J ends lost 4 bases and 6 bases respectively, with 20 bases between them. CDR3 region: CATSDWVLGDRPGELFF. Written as DNA, the CDR3 is TGTGCCACCAGTGACTGGGTCCTGGGAGACCGGCCCGGGGAGCTGTTTTTT.

The V gene is TRBV4-3, the J gene TRBJ2-7, with a tentative D call TRBD2 (7 bases). CDR3 length: 17 residues. Trimming left V 3 bases short and J 4 bases short, with 22 bases between. Germline CDR1 reads LGHNA; CDR2 reads YSLEER. The CDR3 loop is CASSQDRGGGILYEQYF. The CDR3 coding sequence is TGCGCCAGCAGCCAGGATCGAGGGGGGGGAATTTTATACGAGCAGTACTTC.

The gene calls are TRBV4-3 and TRBJ2-5, with TRBD2 matching 8 bases. The junction had 6 bases not matched to a gene; V was cut back by 0 bases and J by 6 bases. The CDR3 is 15 amino acids. Germline V gene data show CDR1 as LGHNA and CDR2 as YSLEER. The CDR3, as DNA: TGCGCCAGCAGCCAAGACAGCGGGAGCGGGCAGACCCAGTACTTC. It specifies CASSQDSGSGQTQYF.

The chain has TRBV7-2 and TRBJ1-5; 7 positions agree with TRBD1. After removal of 5 bases from V and 3 bases from J, the junction contained 4 bases not matched to a gene. Germline V gene lookup returns CDR1 SGHTA and CDR2 FQGNSA. The CDR3 is made up of 14 amino acids. The CDR3 spells CASSQGQTNQPQHF. The CDR3 bases are TGTGCCAGCAGCCAGGGACAGACCAATCAGCCCCAGCATTTT.

The chain employs TRBV10-3 and TRBJ2-7; D unresolved. CDR3 size: 12 residues. Trimming left V 4 bases short and J 4 bases short, with 8 bases between. Germline CDR1 reads ENHRY; CDR2 reads SYGVKD. The DNA for the CDR3 is TGTGCCATCAGTGGTCAGGCATACGAGCAGTACTTC. It codes for CAISGQAYEQYF.

V is TRBV12-3 or TRBV12-4 and J is TRBJ2-7; TRBD2 might be the D (6 bases). V lost 3 bases and J 6 bases, leaving 12 bases between the germline ends. There are 13 residues in the CDR3. The DNA of the CDR3 is TGTGCCAGCAGTTTGTTGGGGGAGGCCGAGCAGTACTTC. It codes for CASSLLGEAEQYF.

The chain is built from TRBV15 and TRBJ2-3; tentatively, D is TRBD2 (6 bases). The CDR3 loop spans 13 amino acids. V gave up 6 bases and J gave up 9 bases, with 16 bases separating them. Germline V lookup: CDR1 LNHNV, CDR2 YYDKDF (reference sequence). The CDR3 DNA reads TGTGCCACCAGAGTAATGGGGAGGTACACGCAGTATTTT. This encodes CATRVMGRYTQYF.